Included here is one T cell receptor (beta chain) sequence, with context. Libraries were prepared by immunoSEQ multiplex PCR; TCRdb keeps only in-frame clonotypes and omits some of them. The sample lists around 64,000 clones, 75% to 85% seen once, with around 12% in the top ten. This CDR3 is 15 amino acids long. The V and J ends lost 0 bases and 0 bases respectively, with 6 bases between them. Germline CDR1 is SGHRS and CDR2 is YFSETQ. The data were obtained in a study of blood T cell repertoires in COVID-19. The genes are TRBV5-1 and TRBJ1-4; D not resolved. Sequencing used peripheral blood. The clonotype was recovered from a human donor in a cohort sampled during active COVID-19. Written as DNA, the CDR3 is TGCGCCAGCAGCTTGGGGGCTTCAACTAATGAAAAACTGTTTTTT. Encoded protein: CASSLGASTNEKLFF.